The subject of this entry is one T cell receptor (beta chain). The entry originates in a study of blood T cell repertoires in COVID-19. Study details: Samples representing acute and convalescent COVID-19 were sourced from the United States, Italy and Spain.

The germline V gene encodes CDR1 SGHRS and CDR2 YFSETQ. This CDR3 region has 14 residues. Trimming removed 4 bases from V and 6 bases from J; junction bases left unmatched: 8. In the authors' workflow: Amplified reference gene primers provided the basis for estimating nucleated cell counts. Using immunoSEQ multiplex PCR, the repertoire was profiled, and TCRdb retains in-frame clones only, with some absent. Clone size and V and J calls were adopted from that table, with D and trimming inferred from the DNA. The table has 130,000 to 150,000 clones, around 87% seen once. Specimen: peripheral blood. The V call is TRBV5-1, the J call TRBJ2-3, with 7 bases aligning to TRBD1. This clonotype was sampled from a man older than 75 with acute or convalescent COVID-19. The CDR3 bases are TGCGCCAGCAGCACCGGACAGGCCTTGGATACGCAGTATTTT. Its protein is CASSTGQALDTQYF.